The sequence of this T cell receptor (beta chain) was determined in a study of cytomegalovirus exposure and HLA in healthy donors (TCRdb year 2017). A note on the overall study: According to a later analysis, one platform produced both the 120 validation repertoires and the roughly 650 repertoires of the first cohort. The study aimed to test whether signatures of past pathogen exposure could be identified by cataloging public T cell receptors. Along with the roughly 670-subject first cohort, a separate validation cohort of over a hundred different subjects was used. The study combined high-throughput TCR immunosequencing, statistical association of individual TCRs with disease status, and machine learning to predict cytomegalovirus infection status.

The full study reports these points: In vitro tests confirmed that a few of the cytomegalovirus-associated TCR beta chains recognize cytomegalovirus antigens. In both the original and validation cohorts, the classifier was reported to diagnose cytomegalovirus status with high specificity and sensitivity. A later analysis found that TCRs clustered in the first cohort also tended to co-occur in the 120 or so validation repertoires, with 94% of cluster scores above 0. Most TCR sequences were observed very rarely across donors, whereas some public TCRs were present in many individuals. A later analysis lacked HLA typing for the validation cohort, so it scored co-occurrence in that cohort across all 120 repertoires. The authors suggested that the approach could potentially be extended to other disease states and immunological phenotypes. In the study, 164 TCR beta chains were listed as associated with cytomegalovirus.

Details on this clone: The target of this receptor is not known. Base quality data are lacking; no much larger clone is found one base away.

Counted from cysteine to phenylalanine, this CDR3 has 16 amino acids. The read is trimmed to its CDR3 DNA, 48 bases read in frame from base 1. The junction shows trimming of 0 bases on V and 0 bases on J, plus 10 bases between the germline ends. The germline V gene gives CDR1 as SGHRS and CDR2 as YFSETQ. Separate from the approximately 730-subject first cohort, the validation cohort of 90 to 150 subjects was the group to which the donors belonged. Libraries came from the immunoSEQ multiplex PCR assay. The study's processing was this. A statistical classification framework was built to diagnose cytomegalovirus status from the catalog of TCR beta chain sequences. This is the immuneACCESS table as TCRdb keeps it, with only in-frame sequences that have V and J called. A part of the clones is gone; compared with another copy, unresolved V genes explain less than half, and the rest is unexplained. That table furnishes V, J and clone size, whereas the DNA furnished D and trimming. Recorded for this sample are roughly 140,000 clones; 85% to 90% of them occurred a single time. The ten largest account for 3% to 3.5% of the sample.

Rearrangement joined TRBV5-1 to TRBJ2-1; no D segment can be confidently identified. Material: PBMCs. This clonotype was obtained from a woman younger than 30 in good health and CMV-seropositive. The CDR3 protein sequence reads: CASSLVSRSSYNEQFF. In nucleotides, the sequence is TGCGCCAGCAGCTTGGTTTCGCGGTCCTCCTACAATGAGCAGTTCTTC. Supplemented by the reference TRBV5-1 and TRBJ2-1 proteins around the CDR3, the complete variable domain is KAGVTQTPRYLIKTRGQQVTLSCSPISGHRSVSWYQQTPGQGLQFLFEYFSETQRNKGNFPGRFSGRQFSNSRSEMNVSTLELGDSALYLCASSLVSRSSYNEQFFGPGTRLTVL.